This T cell receptor (beta chain) was profiled in a study of human T cells and chemical hapten exposure. The time point was: patch test 1, 2 weeks after DPC sensitization. Treatment: therapeutic diphenylcyclopropenone sensitization with weekly scalp DPC. This clonotype was picked up many times. The CDR3 sequence is 15 residues long. V was pared by 1 base and J by 5 bases, with 14 bases between. Looked up from germline, CDR1 is SGHVS and CDR2 is FQNEAQ. TCRdb reprocessed the RACE reads with MiXCR, giving one entry per CDR3 protein. This sample yields under 200,000 distinct CDR3 sequences, of which about 14% are seen a single time; 1.7% belongs to the top ten.

V is TRBV7-8 and J is TRBJ2-5, with D possibly TRBD2 on 6 matching bases. This TCR came from a woman aged 30 to 39 with alopecia areata. Some clones in this sample may be carry-over from other donors' samples. This specimen was whole blood, taken in connection with sensitization to the hapten diphenylcyclopropenone (DPC). CDR3 sequence: CASSLGYSGGETQYF. CDR3 in DNA: TGTGCCAGCAGCTTAGGTTATAGCGGCGGCGAGACCCAGTACTTC.